This TCR beta chain was observed in a study of OX40 agonist ivuxolimab in advanced cancers. Study-level information: Subjects had a mean age of around 60 years, with a range of about 23 to 90; 82.7% were male.

Only in-frame clones appear in the TCRdb table, and some are missing; sequencing was by immunoSEQ multiplex PCR. The table records about 68,000 clones, roughly four fifths of them present only once. Study-wide points: Not determined was the antigen specificity of the expanded peripheral T cells.

This clone has only one observation. Its antigen is not known. The CDR3 has 15 amino acids. Germline CDR1 reads WNHNN; CDR2 reads SYGVQD (reference sequence). V lost 3 bases, J lost 6 bases, and 5 bases stayed unmatched. Systemic immunosuppression or a history of autoimmune disease excluded patients. At baseline, cycle 4 day 1, and cycle 7 day 1, blood was sampled. The starting material was CD4+ or CD8+ T cells sorted from blood, obtained in a trial of the OX40 agonist ivuxolimab. This sequence joins TRBV10-1 and TRBJ2-1; 10 bases match TRBD2. This TCR came from an adult with an advanced solid tumor such as melanoma, head and neck, liver or kidney cancer. The CDR3 spells CASSDYSGGTNEQFF. The CDR3 nucleotides read TGCGCCAGCAGTGATTATAGCGGGGGGACCAATGAGCAGTTCTTC.